This T cell receptor (beta chain) was captured by sequencing in a study of blood T cell repertoires in COVID-19. About the study: The United States, Italy and Spain supplied acute and convalescent COVID-19 samples. PBMCs, B-cell-depleted T cells, or T cells provided the cDNA or gDNA that made up the material.

Germline CDR1 reads SNHLY; CDR2 reads FYNNEI. The CDR3 is 13 amino acids. V shed 4 bases and J shed 2 bases, with 6 bases lying between them. This clone has just one count. TCRdb keeps only in-frame clones here, not all; method: immunoSEQ multiplex PCR. The profile covers about 77,000 clones, with 75% to 90% appearing a single time and 4% to 6% taken by the ten largest. The chain has TRBV2 and TRBJ2-1; D remains unclear. This TCR was recovered from a woman in her seventies with acute or convalescent COVID-19. The sequenced material came from peripheral blood. The CDR3 sequence: CASSVPAYNEQFF. The CDR3 coding sequence is TGTGCCAGCAGTGTTCCCGCCTACAATGAGCAGTTCTTC.